These T cell receptor beta chains were read from a single sample in a study of CD8 T cells in Susac syndrome. TCRdb itself ran the immunoSEQ multiplex PCR reads through MiXCR, one entry per CDR3 protein. The sample carries about 140,000 distinct CDR3 sequences, over 90% recorded once. What was sequenced was CD4+ T cells from PBMCs. Receptor source: a human donor with Susac syndrome. Both conserved end residues are part of each CDR3.

j_call: TRBJ2-7
cdr3_length: 14
v_call: TRBV20-1
cdr3_aa: CSALSTSGNYEQYF

j_call: TRBJ2-3
cdr3_length: 13
v_call: TRBV6-5
cdr3_aa: CASRTNSPDTQYF

j_call: TRBJ2-7
cdr3_length: 16
v_call: TRBV25-1
cdr3_aa: CASATEWGQGMNEQYF

j_call: TRBJ2-6
cdr3_length: 15
v_call: TRBV28
cdr3_aa: CASSFGSSGANVLTF

j_call: TRBJ1-6
cdr3_length: 14
v_call: TRBV15
cdr3_aa: CATSRETGNSPLHF

j_call: TRBJ2-3
cdr3_length: 16
v_call: TRBV5-1
cdr3_aa: CASSQRTSGGADTQYF

j_call: TRBJ1-2
cdr3_length: 14
v_call: TRBV6-1
cdr3_aa: CASSEWADNYGYTF

j_call: TRBJ1-5
cdr3_length: 14
v_call: TRBV2
cdr3_aa: CASSVGRPNQPQHF

j_call: TRBJ2-3
cdr3_length: 14
v_call: TRBV12-3/TRBV12-4
cdr3_aa: CASSRDRGLDTQYF

j_call: TRBJ1-3
cdr3_length: 17
v_call: TRBV5-1
cdr3_aa: CASRRDSQPNSGNTIYF